This T cell receptor (beta chain) was captured in a study of OX40 agonist ivuxolimab in advanced cancers. Whole-study context: Intravenous ivuxolimab at 0.01 to 10 mg/kg was given to patients every 2 weeks.

CDR1 is MNHEY, CDR2 SVGAGI, per germline. V was clipped by 6 bases and J by 7 bases, with 10 bases between them. The CDR3 length is 12 residues. Clones were read by immunoSEQ multiplex PCR, and TCRdb kept only the in-frame ones, dropping some. The sample consists of roughly 61,000 clones, approximately 92% of them appearing once. The receptor was isolated from an adult with an advanced solid tumor such as melanoma, head and neck, liver or kidney cancer. The rearrangement uses TRBV6-5 and TRBJ1-5; D remains ambiguous. The material sequenced was CD4+ or CD8+ T cells sorted from blood, taken in a trial of the OX40 agonist ivuxolimab. Here the CDR3 DNA reads TGTGCCAGCAGGACCGGAGAACAGCCCCAGCATTTT. This sequence encodes CASRTGEQPQHF.